The clone carrying this TCR beta chain turned up a few times. These data come from a study of blood T cell repertoires in COVID-19. About the study: Nucleic acid was either cDNA or gDNA, and it came from T cells, B-cell-depleted T cells, or PBMCs.

Sequencing was performed with immunoSEQ multiplex PCR; in TCRdb, only in-frame clones are kept and a portion is missing. The sample lists about 130,000 clones, almost 80% occurring once. Material for sequencing was peripheral blood. This TCR came from a man aged 60 to 69 who had recovered from COVID-19.

As DNA, the CDR3 is TGTGCCAGCAGTTTAAGGCGGGTTCACGAGCAGTTCTTC. Amino acids: CASSLRRVHEQFF. The J gene is TRBJ2-1, the V gene TRBV12-3 or TRBV12-4, with D perhaps matching TRBD2 (5 bases). Trimming took off 2 bases at V and 10 bases at J, with 12 bases between the two ends. The length of the CDR3 is 13 residues.